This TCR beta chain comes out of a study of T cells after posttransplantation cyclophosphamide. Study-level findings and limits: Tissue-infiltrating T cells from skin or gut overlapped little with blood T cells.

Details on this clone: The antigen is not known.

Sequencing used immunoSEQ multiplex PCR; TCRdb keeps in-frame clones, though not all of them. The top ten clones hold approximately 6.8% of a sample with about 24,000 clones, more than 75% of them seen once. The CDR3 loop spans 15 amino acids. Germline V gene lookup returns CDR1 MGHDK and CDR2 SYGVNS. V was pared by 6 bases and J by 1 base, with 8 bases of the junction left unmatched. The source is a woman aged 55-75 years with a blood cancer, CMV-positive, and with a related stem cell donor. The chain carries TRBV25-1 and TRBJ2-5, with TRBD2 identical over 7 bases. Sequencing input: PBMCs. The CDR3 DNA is TGTGCCAGCAGCCCTATCGGCGGGAGCCAAGAGACCCAGTACTTC. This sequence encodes CASSPIGGSQETQYF.